This T cell receptor (beta chain) was obtained from a study of shared clonotypes between healthy human individuals. As for the study in general: Contributing individuals were two females and three males aged 18 to 49. Notes on the study in general: Clonotype sharing among donors likely depends on sequencing depth.

Every immunoSEQ plate was one replicate of a subset's evenly spread DNA. Produced via immunoSEQ multiplex PCR; TCRdb's table is partial and in-frame only. This table has about 680,000 clones, around 73% appearing once. V gave up 2 bases and J gave up 4 bases; unmatched junction bases: 8. The CDR3 has 15 residues. In germline, CDR1 is SGHRS, CDR2 YFSETQ. As to this clone: Its target is not known.

The sequence derives from a woman younger than 45 in good health. The chain is built from TRBV5-1 and TRBJ2-5, with 7 bases that match TRBD2. Sequences were obtained from memory CD4+ T cells sorted from blood. The subset is: CD45RA-negative fraction. In DNA form, the CDR3 reads TGCGCCAGCAGCTTCGCGGGAGAGGGTGGAGAGACCCAGTACTTC. The encoded protein is CASSFAGEGGETQYF.